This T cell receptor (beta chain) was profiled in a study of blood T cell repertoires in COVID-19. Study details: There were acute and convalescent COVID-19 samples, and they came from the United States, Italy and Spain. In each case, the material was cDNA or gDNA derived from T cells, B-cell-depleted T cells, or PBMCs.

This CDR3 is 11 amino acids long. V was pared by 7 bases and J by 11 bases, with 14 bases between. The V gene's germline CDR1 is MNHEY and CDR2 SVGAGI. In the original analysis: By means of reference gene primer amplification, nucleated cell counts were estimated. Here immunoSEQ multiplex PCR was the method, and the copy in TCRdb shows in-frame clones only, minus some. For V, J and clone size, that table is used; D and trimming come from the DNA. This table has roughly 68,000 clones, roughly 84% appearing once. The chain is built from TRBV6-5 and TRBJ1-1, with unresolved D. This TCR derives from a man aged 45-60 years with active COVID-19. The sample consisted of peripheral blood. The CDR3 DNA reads TGTGCCAGCACCCAATCGGGAGAGGCTTTCTTT. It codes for CASTQSGEAFF.